One sample yielded the 24 T cell receptor beta chains listed below, sequenced in a study of T cell repertoires in cytomegalovirus infection. TCRdb reanalysed the reads using MiXCR and keeps one entry per CDR3 protein. The sample has around 440,000 distinct CDR3 sequences, 10% to 12% seen once. Sequenced input: PBMCs. Receptors originate from a human donor in good health (CMV status not recorded). Some clones in this sample may be carry-over from other donors' samples.

This clonotype was seen repeatedly, ten times or more. The chain carries TRBV20-1 and TRBJ1-2; the match to TRBD1 covers 8 bases. The germline V gene has CDR1 DFQATT and CDR2 SNEGSKA (reference sequence). This CDR3 contains 15 residues. Trimming removed 0 bases from V and 6 bases from J; junction bases left unmatched: 9. This chain's CDR3 is CSARDLTGVGHGYTF. The CDR3 DNA reads TGCAGTGCTAGAGATTTGACAGGGGTTGGCCATGGCTACACCTTC.

This clonotype was seen at least ten times. The chain joins TRBV4-1 to TRBJ1-2, with D uncertain. V was clipped by 1 base and J by 2 bases, with 8 bases between them. The CDR3 runs to 14 residues. CDR1 is MGHRA, CDR2 YSYEKL, per germline. CDR3 nucleotide sequence: TGCGCCAGCAGCCAAGCGGACGGGAACTATGGCTACACCTTC. Residues: CASSQADGNYGYTF.

Many counts were recorded for this clonotype. The V and J genes are TRBV3-1 and TRBJ2-1; weak D call: TRBD1 (5 bases). CDR1 is LGHDT and CDR2 is YNNKEL in the germline V gene (reference sequence). The CDR3 covers 15 residues. V lost 1 base and J 6 bases, leaving 13 bases between the germline ends. CDR3 protein: CASSQGSRVGNEQFF. For the CDR3, the DNA is TGTGCCAGCAGCCAAGGTAGCAGGGTTGGCAATGAGCAGTTCTTC.

This rearrangement joins TRBV30 to TRBJ1-2; D is undetermined. Trimming shortened V by 3 bases and J by 0 bases, and 11 bases separated the two germline ends. Germline values: CDR1 GTSNPN, CDR2 SVGIG (reference sequence). CDR3 length equals 14 residues. The DNA of the CDR3 is TGTGCCTGGAGCGCGGGGAGGCCTAACTATGGCTACACCTTC. Protein sequence: CAWSAGRPNYGYTF.

This clonotype was counted a few times. This rearrangement joins TRBV7-9 to TRBJ2-5; unclear D gene. Germline CDR1 and CDR2: SEHNR and FQNEAQ (reference sequence). V shed 5 bases and J shed 5 bases, with 12 bases lying between them. The CDR3 consists of 13 residues. The CDR3 reads CASSVSDGETQYF. DNA for the CDR3: TGTGCCAGCAGCGTTTCCGACGGTGAGACCCAGTACTTC.

This clonotype was seen many times. The CDR3: CAIRDEGTQYF. In DNA, the CDR3 is TGTGCCATCAGGGACGAGGGGACCCAGTACTTC. The chain carries TRBV10-3 and TRBJ2-5; the D gene is possibly TRBD2 (5 bases). This CDR3 spans 11 amino acids. Germline loops: CDR1 ENHRY, CDR2 SYGVKD. V lost 6 bases, J lost 7 bases, and 9 bases lay in between.

The table lists this clonotype with many counts. An end of the junction differs from the germline gene, which may be a read error. CDR3 DNA: TGTGCCAGCAGGGAAGGGACACCGAGCAATCAGCCCCAGCATTTT. Residues: CASREGTPSNQPQHF. The chain has TRBV2 and TRBJ1-5; a weak D match, TRBD1 (6 bases). The CDR3 totals 15 residues. CDR1 SNHLY and CDR2 FYNNEI come from the germline V gene. Full variable domain (outside the CDR3, taken from reference TRBV2 and TRBJ1-5): EPEVTQTPSHQVTQMGQEVILRCVPISNHLYFYWYRQILGQKVEFLVSFYNNEISEKSEIFDDQFSVERPDGSNFTLKIRSTKLEDSAMYFCASREGTPSNQPQHFGDGTRLSIL.

This sequence joins TRBV24-1 and TRBJ2-1, with TRBD2 identical over 8 bases. The CDR3 length is 17 residues. The germline gives CDR1 KGHDR, CDR2 SFDVKD. Unmatched junction bases numbered 7, after V lost 1 base and J lost 3 bases. The CDR3 DNA sequence: TGTGCCACCAGTGATTTTCCGGGAGGGGGACTCTACAATGAGCAGTTCTTC. It specifies CATSDFPGGGLYNEQFF.

This clonotype showed up many times. The V gene is TRBV9, the J gene TRBJ2-6; no firm D call. This CDR3 contains 15 residues. V shed 4 bases and J shed 0 bases, with 8 bases lying between them. CDR1 SGDLS and CDR2 YYNGEE come from the germline V gene. The CDR3 loop reads CASSPSASGANVLTF. The DNA for the CDR3 is TGTGCCAGCAGCCCCTCAGCCTCTGGGGCCAACGTCCTGACTTTC.

This clonotype has just a few counts. The genes are TRBV24-1 and TRBJ2-3, with a tentative D call TRBD2 (7 bases). The CDR3 covers 15 residues. V dropped 7 bases and J dropped 4 bases, with 17 bases sitting between them. Per the germline V gene, CDR1 is KGHDR and CDR2 is SFDVKD. The CDR3 bases are TGTGCCACCAGAGGGGGGGAGTTGAGCCCAGATACGCAGTATTTT. This codes for CATRGGELSPDTQYF.

This sequence joins TRBV6-1 and TRBJ2-1; 12 bases fit TRBD2. Germline V gives CDR1 MNHNS, CDR2 SASEGT. The CDR3 is 16 amino acids. The J segment lost 7 bases and the V segment lost 4 bases, leaving 8 bases of the junction unmatched. The CDR3: CASSAGLAGIANEQFF. DNA for the CDR3: TGTGCCAGCAGTGCCGGACTAGCGGGGATAGCAAATGAGCAGTTCTTC.

This clonotype has at least ten counts. The rearrangement links TRBV19 to TRBJ1-4; perhaps TRBD1 as D (5 bases). The germline CDR1 and CDR2 sequences are LNHDA and SQIVND (reference sequence). V gave up 8 bases and J gave up 5 bases, with 15 bases separating them. The CDR3 sequence is 14 residues long. In nucleotides, the CDR3 is TGTGCCAGTTATCATGGGGCCTGGAATGAAAAACTGTTTTTT. Its protein product is CASYHGAWNEKLFF.

The V and J genes are TRBV7-9 and TRBJ1-2; TRBD1 matches 9 bases. With 5 bases clipped from V and 5 bases from J, the junction kept 15 bases outside the gene matches. The CDR3 consists of 17 residues. Germline V gene data show CDR1 as SEHNR and CDR2 as FQNEAQ (reference sequence). Here the CDR3 reads CASSPGTGKGTRYGYTF. DNA for the CDR3: TGTGCCAGCAGCCCTGGGACAGGGAAAGGAACTCGGTATGGCTACACCTTC.

There are many counts of this clonotype. This rearrangement joins TRBV4-2 to TRBJ1-4; the D gene is possibly TRBD1 (6 bases). Germline V gene data show CDR1 as LGHNA and CDR2 as YNFKEQ. CDR3 length: 13 residues. V was pared by 4 bases and J by 8 bases, with 11 bases between. CDR3 sequence (DNA): TGTGCCAGCAGCCCGGCGAGGGGGGAAAAACTGTTTTTT. It codes for CASSPARGEKLFF.

This clonotype was counted ten times or more. This chain connects TRBV7-2 to TRBJ2-7; TRBD1 agrees at 10 bases. The V segment lost 2 bases and the J segment 2 bases; nucleotides outside the gene matches: 3. In germline, CDR1 is SGHTA, CDR2 FQGNSA. The CDR3 totals 15 residues. In DNA form, the CDR3 reads TGTGCCAGCAGCTTATACGGGACAGGGGCCTACGAGCAGTACTTC. It translates to CASSLYGTGAYEQYF.

This clonotype was found many times. The chain joins TRBV27 to TRBJ2-7, with 8 bases aligning to TRBD1. The CDR3 contains 15 residues. Germline V lookup: CDR1 MNHEY, CDR2 SMNVEV (reference sequence). The trim removed 5 bases at V and 3 bases at J, leaving 9 bases unmatched. The CDR3 bases are TGTGCCAGCAGTCCCTCCGGGACAGGAGTCTACGAGCAGTACTTC. It specifies CASSPSGTGVYEQYF.

Many counts were recorded for this clonotype. This sequence joins TRBV28 and TRBJ2-7; 8 nucleotides agree with TRBD1. The J segment lost 4 bases and the V segment lost 5 bases, leaving 10 bases of the junction unmatched. The V gene's germline CDR1 is MDHEN and CDR2 SYDVKM. This CDR3 contains 15 residues. The CDR3 loop reads CASSHPRTGMYEQYF. In DNA, the CDR3 is TGTGCCAGCAGTCACCCAAGGACAGGGATGTACGAGCAGTACTTC. Filled out from reference TRBV28 and TRBJ2-7, the complete variable domain reads DVKVTQSSRYLVKRTGEKVFLECVQDMDHENMFWYRQDPGLGLRLIYFSYDVKMKEKGDIPEGYSVSREKKERFSLILESASTNQTSMYLCASSHPRTGMYEQYFGPGTRLTVT.

This clonotype turned up a few times. The rearrangement uses TRBV20-1 and TRBJ2-5; no reliable D call. The CDR3 is made up of 13 amino acids. Per the germline V gene, CDR1 is DFQATT and CDR2 is SNEGSKA (reference sequence). Trimming cost V 5 bases and J 1 base, with 11 bases left between them. In nucleotides, the CDR3 is TGCAGTGCTTCTAAGGGTTTCCAAGAGACCCAGTACTTC. Translation: CSASKGFQETQYF.

The chain has TRBV11-2 and TRBJ2-2; D perhaps matches TRBD2 (6 bases). CDR3 size: 12 residues. The V end lost 4 bases, the J end lost 7 bases, and 7 bases lay between the germline ends. Germline lookup yields CDR1 SGHAT and CDR2 FQNNGV. CDR3 sequence: CASSWRGGELFF. CDR3 DNA sequence: TGTGCCAGCAGCTGGAGGGGCGGGGAGCTGTTTTTT.

This clonotype was seen only a few times. V usage is TRBV7-9 and J usage is TRBJ1-1; TRBD1 matches at 7 bases. The germline V gene encodes CDR1 SEHNR and CDR2 FQNEAQ (reference sequence). This CDR3 region has 15 residues. J lost 3 bases, V lost 1 base, and 5 bases had no gene match. The CDR3 protein is CASSLGQGGDTEAFF. For the CDR3, the DNA is TGTGCCAGCAGCTTAGGACAGGGTGGGGACACTGAAGCTTTCTTT.

There are a few counts of this clonotype. The J gene is TRBJ2-3, the V gene TRBV28; 7 bases line up with TRBD2. The CDR3 runs 17 residues. Germline trimming cut 5 bases from V and 5 bases from J; bases unmatched to any gene: 16. Germline V gene sequence: CDR1 MDHEN, CDR2 SYDVKM. CDR3 protein: CASSSPFPRELGDTQYF. CDR3 in DNA: TGTGCCAGCAGTAGCCCCTTTCCGCGGGAGTTGGGAGATACGCAGTATTTT.

This clonotype was counted at least ten times. This rearrangement joins TRBV28 to TRBJ1-6; possible D gene TRBD1, 5 bases. V gave up 4 bases and J gave up 7 bases, with 14 bases separating them. CDR1 is MDHEN, CDR2 SYDVKM, per germline. The CDR3 consists of 15 residues. The CDR3 sequence is CASSSGPRRNSPLHF. The DNA of the CDR3 is TGTGCCAGCAGTTCGGGACCGCGAAGGAATTCACCCCTCCACTTT. Using reference TRBV28 and TRBJ1-6 for the parts outside the CDR3, the full variable domain is DVKVTQSSRYLVKRTGEKVFLECVQDMDHENMFWYRQDPGLGLRLIYFSYDVKMKEKGDIPEGYSVSREKKERFSLILESASTNQTSMYLCASSSGPRRNSPLHFGNGTRLTVT.

Details on this clonotype: A much larger clone lies one base from this, so it may be a read error. V usage is TRBV18 and J usage is TRBJ1-2; no firm D call. The germline V gene has CDR1 KGHSH and CDR2 LQKENI. Trimming shortened V by 3 bases and J by 1 base, and 18 bases separated the two germline ends. The CDR3 spans 17 residues. CDR3 protein: CASSPRKTSGGNYGYTF. For the CDR3, the DNA is TGTGCCAGCTCACCTCGGAAGACGTCAGGCGGTAACTATGGCTACACCTTC.

The CDR3 bases are TGTGCCAGCAGCTTGACCGGGACAGGGAAGGGTTTGGATGGCTACACCTTC. Its translation: CASSLTGTGKGLDGYTF. The chain recombines TRBV5-6 with TRBJ1-2, with 9 positions matching TRBD1. Unmatched junction bases numbered 13, after V lost 1 base and J lost 6 bases. Germline loops: CDR1 SGHDT, CDR2 YYEEEE. This CDR3 is built from 17 residues.